These 20 T cell receptor beta chains share one sample of origin, sequenced in a study of identical twins. TCRdb re-analysed the 5' RACE reads in MiXCR, keeping a single row per CDR3 protein. The data contain approximately 590,000 distinct CDR3 sequences, roughly 9.9% of them singletons. These sequences were also reported in another study, on yellow fever vaccine responses in identical twins.

Sequenced material: PBMCs. The receptors stem from a woman under 30 in good health.

This clonotype was detected a few times. The chain recombines TRBV12-3 or TRBV12-4 with TRBJ2-5, with 10 bases aligning to TRBD2. The CDR3 runs to 15 residues. Trimming at V came to 6 bases and at J to 1 base, leaving 5 bases not matched to a gene. CDR3 sequence: CASSNSGGSQETQYF. The CDR3 DNA reads as TGTGCCAGCAGCAATAGCGGGGGGTCCCAAGAGACCCAGTACTTC.

The V call is TRBV19, the J call TRBJ1-2, with D hard to call. Per the germline V gene, CDR1 is LNHDA and CDR2 is SQIVND (reference sequence). V was pared by 0 bases and J by 4 bases, with 6 bases between. The CDR3 spans 13 residues. The CDR3 nucleotides read TGTGCCAGTAGTATAGATAACCGCTATGGCTACACCTTC. This encodes CASSIDNRYGYTF.

The rearrangement links TRBV5-6 to TRBJ2-2; 8 bases align to TRBD2. The CDR3 runs to 16 residues. After removal of 9 bases from V and 6 bases from J, the junction contained 16 bases not matched to a gene. Germline V lookup: CDR1 SGHDT, CDR2 YYEEEE. This chain's CDR3 is CAMSPGLAGSPGELFF. The CDR3 nucleotides read TGTGCCATGAGCCCCGGGCTAGCGGGCTCCCCCGGGGAGCTGTTTTTT. Supplemented by reference TRBV5-6 and TRBJ2-2, the full variable domain reads DAGVTQSPTHLIKTRGQQVTLRCSPKSGHDTVSWYQQALGQGPQFIFQYYEEEERQRGNFPDRFSGHQFPNYSSELNVNALLLGDSALYLCAMSPGLAGSPGELFFGEGSRLTVL.

The chain employs TRBV6-1 and TRBJ1-2; tentatively, D is TRBD1 (6 bases). With 10 bases removed from V and 0 bases from J, the gap between germline ends came to 12 bases. The CDR3 loop spans 13 amino acids. Looked up from germline, CDR1 is MNHNS and CDR2 is SASEGT. DNA for the CDR3: TGTGCCACCCAGAAGGGGGCTAACTATGGCTACACCTTC. Residues: CATQKGANYGYTF.

This clonotype was recorded at least ten times. V gene TRBV4-1 combines with J gene TRBJ2-5; D possibly uses TRBD1 or TRBD2 (5 bases each). This CDR3 has 14 residues. Germline-derived CDR1 and CDR2 are MGHRA and YSYEKL. The V and J ends lost 5 bases and 7 bases respectively, with 17 bases between them. CDR3 coding DNA: TGCGCCAGCAGCGGAGGTATTCCAGGGAGGACCCAGTACTTC. It yields the protein CASSGGIPGRTQYF.

CDR3 in DNA: TGTGCCAGCAAGGCGGGAGGGGACAATGAGCAGTTCTTC. It is translated as CASKAGGDNEQFF. The chain couples TRBV6-2 or TRBV6-3 to TRBJ2-1, with 9 bases fitting TRBD2. The J segment lost 5 bases and the V segment lost 7 bases, leaving 3 bases of the junction unmatched. The CDR3 is made up of 13 amino acids. Germline lookup yields CDR1 MNHEY and CDR2 SVGEGT.

This clonotype was seen a handful of times. The V gene is TRBV10-1, the J gene TRBJ2-7; 10 nucleotides match TRBD2. The CDR3 is made up of 15 amino acids. Germline trimming cut 6 bases from V and 3 bases from J; bases unmatched to any gene: 8. Germline CDR1 and CDR2: WNHNN and SYGVQD (reference sequence). The CDR3: CASRIKRGGLYEQYF. The DNA of the CDR3 is TGCGCCAGCAGAATAAAGCGGGGGGGTCTCTACGAGCAGTACTTC.

There are a few counts of this clonotype. The chain joins TRBV29-1 to TRBJ2-2; 7 bases agree with TRBD1. The V gene's germline CDR1 is SQVTM and CDR2 ANQGSEA. The CDR3 has 16 residues. After removal of 0 bases from V and 5 bases from J, the junction contained 9 bases not matched to a gene. The CDR3: CSVEEGTGVGTGELFF. CDR3 nucleotide sequence: TGCAGCGTTGAAGAGGGAACAGGGGTCGGGACCGGGGAGCTGTTTTTT.

This clonotype showed up many times. The chain links TRBV5-1 to TRBJ2-5; 7 nucleotides agree with TRBD2. Per germline, CDR1 SGHRS and CDR2 YFSETQ. V was pared by 3 bases and J by 4 bases, with 6 bases of the junction left unmatched. This CDR3 spans 14 amino acids. Here the CDR3 reads CASSSNSGGETQYF. CDR3 sequence (DNA): TGCGCCAGCAGCTCCAACTCGGGGGGAGAGACCCAGTACTTC.

The V and J genes are TRBV10-3 and TRBJ2-2; either TRBD1 or TRBD2 may supply D (6 bases each). This CDR3 contains 16 residues. Deletions cut 6 bases from V and 2 bases from J, with 16 bases between. Germline V lookup: CDR1 ENHRY, CDR2 SYGVKD. CDR3 sequence reads: CAIRVSGAGNTGELFF. The CDR3 DNA follows: TGTGCCATCAGGGTCTCAGGGGCGGGAAACACCGGGGAGCTGTTTTTT.

The chain's CDR3 is CASSQDRLGGYNEQFF. The DNA of the CDR3 is TGCGCCAGCAGCCAAGATCGTCTTGGGGGCTACAATGAGCAGTTCTTC. The chain links TRBV4-3 to TRBJ2-1; D is perhaps TRBD1 or TRBD2 (5 bases each). V was shortened by 0 bases and J by 3 bases, with 12 bases between the two germline ends. The length of the CDR3 is 16 residues. The germline CDR1 and CDR2 sequences are LGHNA and YSLEER.

The chain combines TRBV11-1 with TRBJ2-1; the D gene could be TRBD1 or TRBD2 (5 bases each). The CDR3 is made up of 18 amino acids. In germline, CDR1 is SGHAT, CDR2 FQDESV (reference sequence). The V end was cut by 0 bases, the J end by 5 bases, with 20 bases between. CDR3 protein: CASSLALPGTGGHNEQFF. As DNA, the CDR3 is TGTGCCAGCAGCTTAGCACTGCCCGGGACCGGCGGGCACAATGAGCAGTTCTTC.

The chain is built from TRBV6-1 and TRBJ2-2; perhaps TRBD1 as D (6 bases). The germline V gene encodes CDR1 MNHNS and CDR2 SASEGT. CDR3 length: 13 amino acids. Deletions cut 8 bases from V and 8 bases from J, with 15 bases between. CDR3 sequence (DNA): TGTGCCAGCGGGACAACTCGGGGAGGGGAGCTGTTTTTT. Its protein product is CASGTTRGGELFF.

This clonotype was seen repeatedly, ten times or more. The J gene is TRBJ2-1, the V gene TRBV5-1; D unresolved. Germline V lookup: CDR1 SGHRS, CDR2 YFSETQ. V lost 4 bases, J lost 0 bases, and 11 bases lay in between. This CDR3 has 15 amino acids. DNA of the CDR3: TGCGCCAGCAGCGTGGCTAGATACTCCTACAATGAGCAGTTCTTC. Protein: CASSVARYSYNEQFF.

The table lists this clonotype with a few counts. The rearrangement links TRBV2 to TRBJ2-1, with D tentatively TRBD1 (6 bases). The V and J ends lost 5 bases and 12 bases respectively, with 14 bases between them. Germline CDR1 SNHLY, CDR2 FYNNEI. CDR3 length: 12 amino acids. In DNA form, the CDR3 reads TGTGCCAGCAGTACAGGGTCGGCTGGGCAGTTCTTC. Encoded protein: CASSTGSAGQFF.

The chain carries TRBV7-9 and TRBJ1-2; weak D call: TRBD1 (5 bases). Trimming removed 5 bases from V and 7 bases from J, with 14 bases in between. The CDR3 spans 13 residues. Germline values: CDR1 SEHNR, CDR2 FQNEAQ (reference sequence). The CDR3 bases are TGTGCCAGCAGCGTCAACCGGGACGGTGGCTACACCTTC. This encodes CASSVNRDGGYTF.

This chain connects TRBV3-1 to TRBJ1-1, with D possibly being TRBD1 (6 bases). CDR1 is LGHDT, CDR2 YNNKEL, per germline (reference sequence). Trimming removed 2 bases from V and 5 bases from J, with 15 bases in between. The CDR3 has 15 amino acids. CDR3 in DNA: TGTGCCAGCAGCCAAAAAGTGCAGGGGTGGACTGAAGCTTTCTTT. It codes for CASSQKVQGWTEAFF.

This rearrangement joins TRBV7-2 to TRBJ2-7; 8 nucleotides line up with TRBD2. The CDR3 has 13 amino acids. Germline CDR1 SGHTA, CDR2 FQGNSA. Germline trimming cut 1 base from V and 10 bases from J; bases unmatched to any gene: 6. The CDR3 loop is CASSLGFSGIQYF. The CDR3 DNA reads TGTGCCAGCAGCTTAGGCTTTAGCGGGATACAGTACTTC. The full variable domain, in which reference TRBV7-2 and TRBJ2-7 provide the parts outside the CDR3, is GAGVSQSPSNKVTEKGKDVELRCDPISGHTALYWYRQSLGQGLEFLIYFQGNSAPDKSGLPSDRFSAERTGGSVSTLTIQRTQQEDSAVYLCASSLGFSGIQYFGPGTRLTVT.

This clonotype was picked up a small number of times. The V call is TRBV28, the J call TRBJ2-6, with D perhaps TRBD1 or TRBD2 (5 bases each). The V and J ends lost 1 base and 5 bases respectively, with 12 bases between them. The CDR3 loop spans 16 amino acids. Germline V CDR1 and CDR2: MDHEN, SYDVKM. The CDR3 loop reads CASSLSPGRRANVLTF. CDR3 in DNA: TGTGCCAGCAGTTTATCCCCGGGACGCCGGGCCAACGTCCTGACTTTC.

The V and J genes are TRBV14 and TRBJ2-1; 9 positions match TRBD1. The CDR3 runs 17 residues. The germline gives CDR1 SGHDN, CDR2 FVKESK. Losses at the gene ends were 4 bases for V and 6 bases for J; bases not matched to a gene: 13. The CDR3 sequence is CASSRDLGQGPGNEQFF. CDR3 nucleotides: TGTGCCAGCAGCCGCGACTTGGGACAGGGTCCGGGCAATGAGCAGTTCTTC.